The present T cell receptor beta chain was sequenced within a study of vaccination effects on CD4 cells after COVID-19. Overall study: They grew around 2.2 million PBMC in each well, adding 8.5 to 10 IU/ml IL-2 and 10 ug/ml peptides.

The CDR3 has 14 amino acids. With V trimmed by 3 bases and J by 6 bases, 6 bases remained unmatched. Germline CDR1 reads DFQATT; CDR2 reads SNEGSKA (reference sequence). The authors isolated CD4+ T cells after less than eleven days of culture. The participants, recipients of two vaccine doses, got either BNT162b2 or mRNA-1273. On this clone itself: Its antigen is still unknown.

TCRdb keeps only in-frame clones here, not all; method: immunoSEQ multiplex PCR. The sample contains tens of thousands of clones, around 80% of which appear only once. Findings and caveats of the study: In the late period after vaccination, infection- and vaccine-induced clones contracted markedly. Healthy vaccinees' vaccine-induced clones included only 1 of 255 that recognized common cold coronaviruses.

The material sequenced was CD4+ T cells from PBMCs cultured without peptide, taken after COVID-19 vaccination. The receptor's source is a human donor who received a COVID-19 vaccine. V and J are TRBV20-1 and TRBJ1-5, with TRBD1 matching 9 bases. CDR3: CSASVGTGFQPQHF. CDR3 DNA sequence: TGCAGTGCTAGTGTCGGGACAGGGTTTCAGCCCCAGCATTTT.